The 4 T cell receptor beta chains given below trace back to one sample, sequenced in a study of T cells after yellow fever vaccination. MiXCR, applied by TCRdb to the 5' RACE reads, yields one record per CDR3 protein. The sample has 250,000 to 400,000 distinct CDR3 sequences; approximately 4.5% are singletons. The sample in question was PBMCs, obtained 15 days after the yellow fever booster vaccination. These receptors all stem from a man aged 18 to 29 who received the YFV17D yellow fever vaccine.

This clonotype has only a few counts. The chain carries TRBV12-3 or TRBV12-4 and TRBJ2-5; a possible D gene is TRBD2 (6 bases). V lost 7 bases to trimming and J lost 7 bases, with 10 bases between them. The CDR3 length is 11 residues. As DNA, the CDR3 is TGTGCCAGCACCGCGGGATGGACCCAGTACTTC. It codes for CASTAGWTQYF.

This clonotype was seen ten or more times. This chain links TRBV20-1 with TRBJ2-1; D may be TRBD1 (6 bases). Looked up from germline, CDR1 is DFQATT and CDR2 is SNEGSKA (reference sequence). Trimming removed 5 bases from V and 0 bases from J, with 11 bases in between. The CDR3 has 14 residues. The CDR3 here is CSALGAGSYNEQFF. The CDR3 DNA follows: TGCAGTGCTCTGGGGGCCGGCTCCTACAATGAGCAGTTCTTC.

This clonotype was seen only a few times. This rearrangement joins TRBV4-2 to TRBJ1-2, with 10 positions matching TRBD1. The CDR3 runs to 14 residues. V lost 2 bases, J lost 7 bases, and 4 bases stayed unmatched. CDR1 is LGHNA, CDR2 YNFKEQ, per germline. CDR3 sequence (DNA): TGTGCCAGCAGCCAAACCGGGACAGGGGCTGGCTACACCTTC. Amino acids: CASSQTGTGAGYTF.

This clonotype was observed a few times. The rearrangement joins TRBV27 to TRBJ1-4; TRBD1 might be the D (6 bases). The V and J ends lost 5 bases and 8 bases respectively, with 15 bases between them. This CDR3 has 14 amino acids. From germline, CDR1 is MNHEY and CDR2 SMNVEV (reference sequence). In DNA, the CDR3 is TGTGCCAGCAGTCGGGGGGCGGTGGGAGAAAAACTGTTTTTT. Encoded protein: CASSRGAVGEKLFF.